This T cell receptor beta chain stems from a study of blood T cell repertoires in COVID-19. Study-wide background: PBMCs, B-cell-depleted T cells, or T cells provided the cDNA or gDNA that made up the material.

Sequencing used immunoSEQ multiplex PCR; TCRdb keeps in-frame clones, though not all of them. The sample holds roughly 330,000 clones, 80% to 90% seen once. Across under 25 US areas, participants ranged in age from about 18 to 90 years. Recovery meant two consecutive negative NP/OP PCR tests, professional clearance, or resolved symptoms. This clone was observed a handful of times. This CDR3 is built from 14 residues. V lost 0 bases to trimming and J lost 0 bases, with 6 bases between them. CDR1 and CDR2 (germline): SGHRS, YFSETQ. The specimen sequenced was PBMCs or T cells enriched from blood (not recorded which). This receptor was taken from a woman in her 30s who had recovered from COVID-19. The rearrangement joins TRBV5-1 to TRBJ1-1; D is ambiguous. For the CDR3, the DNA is TGCGCCAGCAGCTTGGCCTCAGTGAACACTGAAGCTTTCTTT. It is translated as CASSLASVNTEAFF. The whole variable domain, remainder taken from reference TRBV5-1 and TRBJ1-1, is KAGVTQTPRYLIKTRGQQVTLSCSPISGHRSVSWYQQTPGQGLQFLFEYFSETQRNKGNFPGRFSGRQFSNSRSEMNVSTLELGDSALYLCASSLASVNTEAFFGQGTRLTVV.